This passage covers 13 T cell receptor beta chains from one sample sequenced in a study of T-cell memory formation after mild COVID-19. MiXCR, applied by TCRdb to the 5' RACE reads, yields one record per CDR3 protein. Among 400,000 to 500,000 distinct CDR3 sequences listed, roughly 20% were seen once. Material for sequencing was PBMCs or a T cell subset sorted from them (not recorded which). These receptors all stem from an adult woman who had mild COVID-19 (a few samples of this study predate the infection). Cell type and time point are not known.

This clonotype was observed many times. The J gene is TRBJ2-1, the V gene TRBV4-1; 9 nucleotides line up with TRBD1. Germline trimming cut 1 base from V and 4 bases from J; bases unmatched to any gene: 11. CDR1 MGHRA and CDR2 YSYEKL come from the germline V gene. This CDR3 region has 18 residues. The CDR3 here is CASSQVFSGTGFYNEQFF. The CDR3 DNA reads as TGCGCCAGCAGCCAAGTGTTCTCAGGGACAGGGTTTTACAATGAGCAGTTCTTC.

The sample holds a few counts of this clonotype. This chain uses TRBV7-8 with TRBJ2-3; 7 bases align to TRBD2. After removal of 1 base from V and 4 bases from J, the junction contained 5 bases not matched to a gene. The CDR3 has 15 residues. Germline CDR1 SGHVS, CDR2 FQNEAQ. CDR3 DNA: TGTGCCAGCAGCTTAGATATAGCGGGCGCAGATACGCAGTATTTT. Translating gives CASSLDIAGADTQYF.

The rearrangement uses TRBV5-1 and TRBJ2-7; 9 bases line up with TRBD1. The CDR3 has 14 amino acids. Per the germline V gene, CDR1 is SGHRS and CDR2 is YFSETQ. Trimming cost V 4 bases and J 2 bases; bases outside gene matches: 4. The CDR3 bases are TGCGCCAGCAGCAACGGACAGGGGACCTACGAGCAGTACTTC. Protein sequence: CASSNGQGTYEQYF.

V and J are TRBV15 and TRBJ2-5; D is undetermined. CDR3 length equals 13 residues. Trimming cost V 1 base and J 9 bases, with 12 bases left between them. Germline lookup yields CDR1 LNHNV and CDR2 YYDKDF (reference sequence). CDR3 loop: CATSRARPGAQYF. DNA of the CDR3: TGTGCCACCAGCAGAGCCCGGCCGGGTGCCCAGTACTTC.

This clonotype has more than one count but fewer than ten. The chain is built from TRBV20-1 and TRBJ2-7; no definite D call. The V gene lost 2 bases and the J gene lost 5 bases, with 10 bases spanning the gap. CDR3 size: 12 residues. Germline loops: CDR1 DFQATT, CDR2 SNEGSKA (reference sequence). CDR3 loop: CSARTDTDEQYF. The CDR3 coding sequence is TGCAGTGCTAGAACCGACACGGACGAGCAGTACTTC.

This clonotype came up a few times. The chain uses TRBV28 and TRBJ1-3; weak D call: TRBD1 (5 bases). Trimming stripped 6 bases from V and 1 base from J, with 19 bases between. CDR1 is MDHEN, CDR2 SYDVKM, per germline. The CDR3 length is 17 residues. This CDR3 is CASSQGARRYSGNTIYF. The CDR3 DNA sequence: TGTGCCAGCAGCCAAGGGGCCCGCCGGTATTCTGGAAACACCATATATTTT. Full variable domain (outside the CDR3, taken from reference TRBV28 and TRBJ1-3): DVKVTQSSRYLVKRTGEKVFLECVQDMDHENMFWYRQDPGLGLRLIYFSYDVKMKEKGDIPEGYSVSREKKERFSLILESASTNQTSMYLCASSQGARRYSGNTIYFGEGSWLTVV.

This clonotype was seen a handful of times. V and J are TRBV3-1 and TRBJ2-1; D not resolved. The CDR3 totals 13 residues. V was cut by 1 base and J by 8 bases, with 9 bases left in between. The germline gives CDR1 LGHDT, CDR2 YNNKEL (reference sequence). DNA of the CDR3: TGTGCCAGCAGCCAAGTTTGGACCCATGAGCAGTTCTTC. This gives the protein CASSQVWTHEQFF.

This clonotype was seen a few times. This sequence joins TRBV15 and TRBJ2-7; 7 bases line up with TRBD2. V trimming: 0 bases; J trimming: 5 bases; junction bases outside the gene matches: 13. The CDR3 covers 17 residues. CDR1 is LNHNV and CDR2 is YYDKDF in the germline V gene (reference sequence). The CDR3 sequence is CATSRDQFGDYLNEQYF. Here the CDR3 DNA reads TGTGCCACCAGCAGAGATCAGTTTGGGGACTACCTTAACGAGCAGTACTTC. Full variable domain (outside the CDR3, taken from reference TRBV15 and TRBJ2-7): DAMVIQNPRYQVTQFGKPVTLSCSQTLNHNVMYWYQQKSSQAPKLLFHYYDKDFNNEADTPDNFQSRRPNTSFCFLDIRSPGLGDTAMYLCATSRDQFGDYLNEQYFGPGTRLTVT.

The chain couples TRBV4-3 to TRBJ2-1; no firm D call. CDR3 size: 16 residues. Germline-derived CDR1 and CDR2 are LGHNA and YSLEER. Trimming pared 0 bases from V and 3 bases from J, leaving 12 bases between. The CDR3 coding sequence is TGCGCCAGCAGCCAAGATACGGGCGGATACTACAATGAGCAGTTCTTC. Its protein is CASSQDTGGYYNEQFF.

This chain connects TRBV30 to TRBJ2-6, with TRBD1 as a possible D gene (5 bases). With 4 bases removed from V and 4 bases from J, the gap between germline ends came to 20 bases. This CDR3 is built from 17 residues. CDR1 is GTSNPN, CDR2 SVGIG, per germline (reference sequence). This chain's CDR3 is CAWKRGWGFAGANVLTF. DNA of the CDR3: TGTGCCTGGAAAAGGGGTTGGGGTTTCGCCGGGGCCAACGTCCTGACTTTC.

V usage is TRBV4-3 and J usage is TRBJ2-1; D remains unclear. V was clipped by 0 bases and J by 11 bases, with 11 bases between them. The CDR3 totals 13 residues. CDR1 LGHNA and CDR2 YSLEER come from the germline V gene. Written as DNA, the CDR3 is TGCGCCAGCAGCCAAGATTGGGCTACGAAGCAGTTCTTC. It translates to CASSQDWATKQFF.

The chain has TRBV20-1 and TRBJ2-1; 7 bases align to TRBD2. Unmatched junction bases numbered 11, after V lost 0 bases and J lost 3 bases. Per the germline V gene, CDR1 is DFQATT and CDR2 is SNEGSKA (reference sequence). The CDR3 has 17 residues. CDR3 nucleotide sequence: TGCAGTGCTAGAGAGGGAGGGCCCATGGACTACTACAATGAGCAGTTCTTC. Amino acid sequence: CSAREGGPMDYYNEQFF.

CDR3 bases: TGTGCCAGCACCTCGGCAGGGCTAAACTATGGCTACACCTTC. Translation: CASTSAGLNYGYTF. The rearrangement links TRBV2 to TRBJ1-2; TRBD1 is a possible D gene (5 bases). The CDR3 covers 14 residues. Germline CDR1 SNHLY, CDR2 FYNNEI. V lost 7 bases and J lost 2, with 14 bases in between.